The 17 T cell receptor beta chains listed next were all sequenced from one sample in a study of molecular identifiers for immune sequencing clone quantification. TCRdb used MiXCR to reprocess the PCR reads, holding one entry per CDR3 protein. The data show about 89,000 distinct CDR3 sequences, with around 19% seen just once and 0.85% held by the top ten. Material: naive CD8+ T cells from blood, with Jurkat cell RNA spiked in. The subset is: FACS-sorted CD8+CD4-CCR7+CD45RA+ naive T cells. These receptors were obtained from a human donor in good health. Some libraries in this study had Jurkat cell RNA spiked in.

The chain carries TRBV5-3 and TRBJ2-5, with TRBD1 as a possible D gene (6 bases). TRBV5-3 is reported as an ORF; its role is uncertain. This CDR3 contains 13 residues. V was clipped by 8 bases and J by 5 bases, with 16 bases between them. CDR3 sequence reads: CASSPDRWETQYF. In DNA form, the CDR3 reads TGTGCCAGCAGCCCGGACAGATGGGAGACCCAGTACTTC.

This clonotype showed up many times. This chain connects TRBV6-6 to TRBJ2-1; 8 nucleotides agree with TRBD2. The CDR3 spans 15 residues. V shed 9 bases, J shed 4 bases, and the junction held 11 bases outside the gene matches. In germline, CDR1 is MNHNY, CDR2 SVGAGI (reference sequence). The CDR3 protein is CASGSYAGGYNEQFF. The CDR3 DNA follows: TGTGCCAGTGGGAGCTACGCGGGAGGTTACAATGAGCAGTTCTTC.

This clonotype appeared many times. One junction end disagrees with the germline gene, perhaps due to a read error. The V gene is TRBV5-1, the J gene TRBJ2-3, with 7 bases identical to TRBD2. The CDR3 runs to 16 residues. Per the germline V gene, CDR1 is SGHRS and CDR2 is YFSETQ. CDR3 sequence (DNA): TGCGCCAGCGGCTTGGAATGGCGGGAGTCGGCAGATACGCAGTATTTT. Amino acid sequence: CASGLEWRESADTQYF.

This clonotype came up many times. The chain uses TRBV4-3 and TRBJ2-3; 7 bases fit TRBD2. The J segment lost 4 bases and the V segment lost 0 bases, leaving 13 bases of the junction unmatched. CDR1 LGHNA and CDR2 YSLEER come from the germline V gene. This CDR3 comprises 18 residues. The CDR3, as DNA: TGCGCCAGCAGCCAAGATAATCTCAGGGAGGGGTTGGCAGATACGCAGTATTTT. This sequence encodes CASSQDNLREGLADTQYF.

This clonotype was counted only a few times. This may arise from a read error, as a much more abundant clone is one base away. Since the CDR3 does not end with the conserved phenylalanine or tryptophan, this likely comes from a read error. The gene calls are TRBV5-3 and TRBJ1-1, with TRBD1 matching over 7 bases. TRBV5-3 counts as an open reading frame of uncertain function. Losses at the gene ends were 8 bases for V and 0 bases for J; bases not matched to a gene: 13. The CDR3 loop spans 16 amino acids. The CDR3, as DNA: TGTGCCAGCAGGGCCCGGGACAGAGGCATGAACACTGAAGCTTTCTCT. Translating gives CASRARDRGMNTEAFS.

This rearrangement joins TRBV19 to TRBJ2-1, with D perhaps TRBD2 (6 bases). Germline V gene data show CDR1 as LNHDA and CDR2 as SQIVND (reference sequence). Trimming pared 3 bases from V and 7 bases from J, leaving 7 bases between. CDR3 length: 12 residues. CDR3: CASSIRGNEQFF. CDR3 nucleotide sequence: TGTGCCAGTAGTATCCGGGGGAATGAGCAGTTCTTC.

The J gene is TRBJ2-3, the V gene TRBV7-2, with D perhaps being TRBD1 or TRBD2 (6 bases each). V gave up 2 bases and J gave up 1 base, with 10 bases separating them. CDR1 is SGHTA and CDR2 is FQGNSA in the germline V gene. The CDR3 runs 15 residues. The CDR3 DNA follows: TGTGCCAGCAGCTTAAGGGGGGACCGCACAGATACGCAGTATTTT. Amino acids: CASSLRGDRTDTQYF.

This clonotype was counted many times. The gene calls are TRBV12-3 or TRBV12-4 and TRBJ2-5; no clear D. The CDR3 runs to 15 residues. Trimming pared 1 base from V and 5 bases from J, leaving 14 bases between. CDR3 region: CASSLDLGLKETQYF. In nucleotides, the CDR3 is TGTGCCAGCAGTTTAGACTTAGGGCTGAAGGAGACCCAGTACTTC.

In its sample, this clonotype was seen many times. The chain employs TRBV4-3 and TRBJ2-1, with D possibly being TRBD2 (6 bases). V lost 4 bases and J lost 6, with 19 bases in between. This CDR3 spans 16 amino acids. The germline CDR1 and CDR2 sequences are LGHNA and YSLEER. CDR3 protein: CASSPGEAHMGNEQFF. Here the CDR3 DNA reads TGCGCCAGCAGCCCCGGGGAGGCCCATATGGGCAATGAGCAGTTCTTC.

This clonotype was observed a few times. A much more abundant neighbour one base away suggests this may be a read error. A read error is likely, as this CDR3 ends without the conserved phenylalanine or tryptophan. This chain links TRBV28 with TRBJ1-1; D remains ambiguous. The V gene's germline CDR1 is MDHEN and CDR2 SYDVKM. The CDR3 sequence is 10 residues long. Trimming cost V 6 bases and J 5 bases, with 4 bases left between them. As DNA, the CDR3 is TGTGCCAGCAGAGGGACTGAAGCTTTCTCT. It translates to CASRGTEAFS.

Ten or more counts support this clonotype. The chain couples TRBV2 to TRBJ1-2; D not resolved. V lost 2 bases to trimming and J lost 4 bases, with 11 bases between them. The CDR3 has 14 amino acids. Germline V CDR1 and CDR2: SNHLY, FYNNEI. The CDR3 spells CASSEYEGSYGYTF. For the CDR3, the DNA is TGTGCCAGCAGTGAATATGAGGGATCCTATGGCTACACCTTC.

This clonotype was counted many times. The chain carries TRBV10-2 and TRBJ2-5; D is possibly TRBD1 or TRBD2 (5 bases each). V was shortened by 2 bases and J by 5 bases, with 15 bases between the two germline ends. The CDR3 is 15 residues long. Per germline, CDR1 WSHSY and CDR2 SAAADI. In nucleotides, the CDR3 is TGCGCCAGCAGTGAGGGACACCAAACGGGGGAGACCCAGTACTTC. Amino acids: CASSEGHQTGETQYF.

The rearrangement links TRBV4-3 to TRBJ2-1; perhaps TRBD1 as D (6 bases). V was pared by 0 bases and J by 4 bases, with 10 bases between. CDR1 and CDR2 from the germline V gene are LGHNA and YSLEER. The CDR3 covers 15 residues. CDR3 residues: CASSQDQGKYNEQFF. CDR3 coding DNA: TGCGCCAGCAGCCAAGACCAGGGGAAATACAATGAGCAGTTCTTC.

As for this clonotype: A much larger clone differs from this one at a single base, so this may be a read error. V gene TRBV20-1 combines with J gene TRBJ2-7, with 7 bases lining up with TRBD2. Germline CDR1 and CDR2: DFQATT and SNEGSKA (reference sequence). CDR3 size: 16 residues. The CDR3: CGARAAREEDPYEQYF. The DNA of the CDR3 is TGCGGTGCTAGGGCAGCCCGGGAGGAGGATCCTTACGAGCAGTACTTC.

This clonotype was recorded at least ten times. In nucleotides, the CDR3 is TGTGCCAGTAGTATGAGTCGCGGGAGGGGTCAGCCCCAGCATTTT. Its protein product is CASSMSRGRGQPQHF. The chain carries TRBV19 and TRBJ1-5; the D gene is possibly TRBD1 (5 bases). Germline V gene sequence: CDR1 LNHDA, CDR2 SQIVND (reference sequence). The CDR3 sequence is 15 residues long. The V gene lost 3 bases and the J gene lost 6 bases, with 15 bases spanning the gap. Based on the CDR3 plus reference TRBV19 and TRBJ1-5, the full variable domain is DGGITQSPKYLFRKEGQNVTLSCEQNLNHDAMYWYRQDPGQGLRLIYYSQIVNDFQKGDIAEGYSVSREKKESFPLTVTSAQKNPTAFYLCASSMSRGRGQPQHFGDGTRLSIL.

This chain joins TRBV11-3 and TRBJ2-1; D gene uncertain. Germline V gives CDR1 SGHNT, CDR2 YENEEA. With 1 base removed from V and 5 bases from J, the gap between germline ends came to 6 bases. The CDR3 is 13 residues long. The CDR3 DNA reads as TGTGCCAGCAGCTTAGGTACGGACAATGAGCAGTTCTTC. It translates to CASSLGTDNEQFF. Looking up the rest from reference TRBV11-3 and TRBJ2-1 gives the full variable domain: EAGVVQSPRYKIIEKKQPVAFWCNPISGHNTLYWYLQNLGQGPELLIRYENEEAVDDSQLPKDRFSAERLKGVDSTLKIQPAELGDSAVYLCASSLGTDNEQFFGPGTRLTVL.

As DNA, the CDR3 is TGTGCCAGCAGCCTAGAACCAGGGAGCTCCTATAATTCACCCCTCCACTTT. It specifies CASSLEPGSSYNSPLHF. The chain uses TRBV7-2 and TRBJ1-6, with D tentatively TRBD1 (5 bases). Trimming took 5 bases from V and 0 from J, leaving 14 bases between them. In germline, CDR1 is SGHTA, CDR2 FQGNSA. The length of the CDR3 is 17 residues.